The T cell receptor beta chain described here comes from a study of shared clonotypes between healthy human individuals. Some clones are missing from TCRdb's copy, which holds only in-frame ones; the method was immunoSEQ multiplex PCR. Altogether more than 450,000 clones are present, 75% to 85% being singletons, with the ten largest covering 10% to 15%. CDR1 is SGHTA and CDR2 is FQGNSA in the germline V gene. This CDR3 is built from 16 residues. Unmatched junction bases numbered 9, after V lost 1 base and J lost 4 bases. Healthy adults negative for HIV, lacking recent acute infections or vaccinations, served as donors.

The TCR originated in a woman between 35 and 50 years old in good health. Some clones in this sample may be carry-over from other donors' samples. The V gene is TRBV7-2, the J gene TRBJ1-2; 7 nucleotides align to TRBD1. The sample was PBMCs. The CDR3 nucleotides are TGTGCCAGCAGCTTAGGCGGGGAGGGGGCGGTCTATGGCTACACCTTC. Translation gives CASSLGGEGAVYGYTF.